This T cell receptor (beta chain) was sequenced during a study of blood T cells in healthy people across ages. The study's findings and limits: Older age coincided with a roughly linear decline in TCR beta diversity per million T cells.

CDR3 size: 17 residues. CDR1 and CDR2 (germline): MGHRA, YSYEKL. Trimming cost V 0 bases and J 0 bases, with 14 bases left between them. About this clonotype itself: As yet, its antigen is unknown.

A second PCR of 7 to 11 cycles used a sample-barcoded 5' primer and a J-beta primer mix. A template-switch adaptor with 12 random nucleotides tagged each cDNA molecule. TCRdb re-called the 5' RACE reads with MiXCR, one entry per CDR3 protein. The sample records 600,000 to 650,000 distinct CDR3 sequences, 58% being singletons. Isolating PBMCs gave at least 6.5 million of these cells per sample. This clonotype originated in a man aged 55-75 years in good health. The sample taken for sequencing was blood. The chain combines TRBV4-1 with TRBJ1-1; D is possibly TRBD1 (5 bases). In nucleotides, the CDR3 is TGCGCCAGCAGCCAAGATCTATGGGACCCCATGAACACTGAAGCTTTCTTT. Encoded protein: CASSQDLWDPMNTEAFF.